This T cell receptor beta chain was observed in a study of cytomegalovirus exposure and HLA in healthy donors. When sampled, the donors appeared nominally healthy, though they likely had unrecorded immune exposures. In the PCR, 60 Vbeta and 13 Jbeta primers were used. This table comes from immunoSEQ multiplex PCR, and its TCRdb copy is limited to in-frame clones, with some not included. The sample includes under 150,000 clones, around 82% of them seen just once. Germline loops: CDR1 SGHRS, CDR2 YFSETQ. J was trimmed by 6 bases and V by 1 base; bases with no gene match: 6. The CDR3 is 14 amino acids. This chain links TRBV5-1 with TRBJ2-5; 7 nucleotides line up with TRBD2. This TCR was sampled from a woman in her thirties or forties in good health and CMV-seropositive. Material for sequencing was PBMCs. The CDR3 DNA follows: TGCGCCAGCAGCTTGTATGGGGGGGAGCAGACCCAGTACTTC. Protein: CASSLYGGEQTQYF.